The 6 T cell receptor beta chains in this list originate from one sample, sequenced in a study of PD-1 blockade in mismatch repair-deficient tumors. Time point defined: roughly ten-day in vitro stimulation with candidate neoantigen peptide 4. The assay was immunoSEQ multiplex PCR, and TCRdb's table has in-frame clones only and misses some. Of roughly 14,000 clones listed, 80% to 90% are singletons. These receptors lack a known antigen. The input for sequencing was cells cultured in vitro, taken from a patient treated with pembrolizumab. These receptors were obtained from an adult with mismatch repair-deficient cancer.

The count of this clone is one. The CDR3 loop reads CASSVVSGRSYNEQFF. The CDR3 DNA is TGTGCCAGCAGCGTAGTGAGCGGGAGATCCTACAATGAGCAGTTCTTC. The rearrangement joins TRBV9 to TRBJ2-1, with 8 nucleotides matching TRBD2. CDR3 size: 16 residues. Germline V gene data show CDR1 as SGDLS and CDR2 as YYNGEE. Unmatched junction bases numbered 3, after V lost 0 bases and J lost 1 base.

The rearrangement uses TRBV10-2 and TRBJ2-7; TRBD1 matches at 8 bases. The CDR3 length is 15 residues. V trimming: 2 bases; J trimming: 2 bases; junction bases outside the gene matches: 5. The germline V gene encodes CDR1 WSHSY and CDR2 SAAADI. CDR3 DNA sequence: TGCGCCAGCAGTGAGGAATGGGACAGGACCTACGAGCAGTACTTC. Translation: CASSEEWDRTYEQYF.

The V and J genes are TRBV19 and TRBJ1-4; D ambiguous. The CDR3 is made up of 11 amino acids. V was clipped by 7 bases and J by 10 bases, with 10 bases between them. Germline CDR1 is LNHDA and CDR2 is SQIVND (reference sequence). CDR3 DNA: TGTGCCAGTACGGGTCCGGTAAAACTGTTTTTT. This encodes CASTGPVKLFF.

The V call is TRBV28, the J call TRBJ1-4; maybe TRBD1 (5 bases). V was clipped by 5 bases and J by 8 bases, with 15 bases between them. Germline V gene data show CDR1 as MDHEN and CDR2 as SYDVKM. The CDR3 is 14 residues long. CDR3 sequence (DNA): TGTGCCAGCAGTCCGACAGCCCTTAAAGAAAAACTGTTTTTT. It yields the protein CASSPTALKEKLFF.

The chain is built from TRBV2 and TRBJ1-5; no definite D call. Germline V lookup: CDR1 SNHLY, CDR2 FYNNEI. This CDR3 contains 13 residues. V was pared by 7 bases and J by 3 bases, with 10 bases between. CDR3 sequence (DNA): TGTGCCAGCACGCAACAGCTCAATCAGCCCCAGCATTTT. Protein product: CASTQQLNQPQHF.

V usage is TRBV5-4 and J usage is TRBJ2-1; maybe TRBD2 (6 bases). Per the germline V gene, CDR1 is SGHNT and CDR2 is YYREEE (reference sequence). V was clipped by 0 bases and J by 5 bases, with 9 bases between them. CDR3 length: 14 residues. In DNA, the CDR3 is TGTGCCAGCAGCTTGGGGGGGGTAAACAATGAGCAGTTCTTC. Its translation is CASSLGGVNNEQFF. Full variable domain (missing parts from reference TRBV5-4 and TRBJ2-1): ETGVTQSPTHLIKTRGQQVTLRCSSQSGHNTVSWYQQALGQGPQFIFQYYREEENGRGNFPPRFSGLQFPNYSSELNVNALELDDSALYLCASSLGGVNNEQFFGPGTRLTVL.